This T cell receptor beta chain was obtained from a study of blood T cell repertoires in COVID-19 (TCRdb year 2020). In the study overall: Samples from collaborators originated in the United States, Italy and Spain and spanned both the acute and convalescent phases of COVID-19. The material from the prospective study consisted of cDNA or gDNA derived from T cells, B-cell-depleted T cells, or PBMCs. The dataset comprised deeply sampled blood TCRbeta repertoires from subjects exposed to, actively infected with, or recovered from COVID-19. The repertoires were made available in a free public database intended to serve as a resource for research on the immune response to SARS-CoV-2. Samples came from the ongoing ImmuneRACE study (first 160 participants) plus 1,254 subjects from 6 global collaborators. A de-identified subject ID, COVID-19 status, age in years and sex were almost always included in the sample metadata. Where HLA class I and class II types were available, the types were taken from metadata supplied by the sample provider, not from assay-based typing.

At the junction V is shortened by 4 bases and J by 3 bases, with 4 bases in between. The CDR3 spans 11 residues, from the cysteine through the phenylalanine. Only CDR3 DNA remains: 33 bases, in frame from the first base. In the germline V gene, CDR1 corresponds to SGDLS and CDR2 to YYNGEE. TCRbeta CDR3 regions were amplified from genomic DNA using the immunoSEQ Assay, a bias-controlled multiplex PCR. The authors' pipeline ran thus. Nucleated cell counts per sample were estimated from amplification of reference gene primers within the assay. Sequence reads were collapsed and filtered to measure the absolute abundance of every unique TCRbeta CDR3 rearrangement. For each sample, productive Simpson clonality was calculated as the square root of Simpson's diversity index over productive rearrangements. Not all clones reach the TCRdb copy of this immuneACCESS table, which keeps in-frame sequences only. Checked studies attribute under half of the gap to unresolved V genes and leave the rest unexplained. The DNA gave D and trimming, while V, J and clone size come from that table. Counted in this sample were approximately 260,000 clones; 85% to 90% of them appeared once. The ten biggest clones cover 1.9% of the sample.

In the prospective study, participants were about 18 to 90 years old, resided in about two dozen geographic areas of the United States, and were enrolled through a virtual design. To assign participants to cohorts, the prospective study relied on clinical history that participants themselves reported in a screening survey and a study questionnaire. For ImmuneRACE Cohort 3, a participant was defined as recovered based on two consecutive negative NP/OP PCR tests, clearance by a healthcare professional, or resolution of symptoms. Each participant in the prospective study had whole blood, serum and a nasopharyngeal or oropharyngeal swab collected by mobile phlebotomists. Additional blood draws and questionnaires over a roughly two-month period could optionally be provided by prospective study participants. Before DNA extraction, blood samples from the prospective study were shipped at room temperature or frozen.

Findings and caveats that apply to the study as a whole: The amount of clinical and demographic metadata varied by source and participant and was provided uncurated.

Details on this clone: The antigen it recognizes is unknown. No base-level quality is on record; no much larger clone is a single base apart.

The origin of this receptor is a woman in her sixties or seventies who had recovered from COVID-19. Sequenced sample: PBMCs or T cells enriched from blood (not recorded which). The sequence links TRBV9 to TRBJ1-2; the D gene remains uncertain. The CDR3 sequence is CASSRDYGYTF. In nucleotides, the sequence is TGTGCCAGCAGCAGAGACTATGGCTACACCTTC. Outside the CDR3, residues come from the reference TRBV9 and TRBJ1-2 proteins, so the full variable domain is: DSGVTQTPKHLITATGQRVTLRCSPRSGDLSVYWYQQSLDQGLQFLIQYYNGEERAKGNILERFSAQQFPDLHSELNLSSLELGDSALYFCASSRDYGYTFGSGTRLTVV.